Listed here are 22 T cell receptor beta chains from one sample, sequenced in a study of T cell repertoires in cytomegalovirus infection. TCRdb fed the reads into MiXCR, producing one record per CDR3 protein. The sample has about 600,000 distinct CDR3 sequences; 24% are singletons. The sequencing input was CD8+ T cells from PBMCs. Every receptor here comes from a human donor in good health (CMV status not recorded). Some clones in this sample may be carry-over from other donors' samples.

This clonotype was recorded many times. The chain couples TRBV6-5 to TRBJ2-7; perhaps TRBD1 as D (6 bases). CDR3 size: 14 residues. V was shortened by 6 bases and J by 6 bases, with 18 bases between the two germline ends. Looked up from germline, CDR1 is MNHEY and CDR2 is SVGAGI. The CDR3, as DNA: TGTGCCAGCAGAATAGGAGGACAGTGGGCCGAGCAGTACTTC. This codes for CASRIGGQWAEQYF.

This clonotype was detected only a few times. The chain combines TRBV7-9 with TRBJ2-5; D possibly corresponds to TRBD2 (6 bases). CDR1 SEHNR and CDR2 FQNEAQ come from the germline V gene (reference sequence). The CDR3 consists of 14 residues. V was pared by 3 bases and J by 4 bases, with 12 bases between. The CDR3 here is CASSFREAVETQYF. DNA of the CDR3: TGTGCCAGCAGCTTCAGGGAGGCGGTAGAGACCCAGTACTTC.

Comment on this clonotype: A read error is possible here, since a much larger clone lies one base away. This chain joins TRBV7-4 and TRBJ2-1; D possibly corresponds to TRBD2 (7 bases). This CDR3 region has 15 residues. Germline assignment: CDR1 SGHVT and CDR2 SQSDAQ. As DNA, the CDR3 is TGTGTCAGCAACCAATACCGGGGGGCGTACAATGAGCAGTTCTTC. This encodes CVSNQYRGAYNEQFF.

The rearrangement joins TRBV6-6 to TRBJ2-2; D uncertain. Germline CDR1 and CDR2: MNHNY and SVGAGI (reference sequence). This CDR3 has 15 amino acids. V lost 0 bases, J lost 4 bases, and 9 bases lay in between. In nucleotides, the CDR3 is TGTGCCAGCAGTTACTCGAGGCAGCCCACCGGGGAGCTGTTTTTT. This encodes CASSYSRQPTGELFF.

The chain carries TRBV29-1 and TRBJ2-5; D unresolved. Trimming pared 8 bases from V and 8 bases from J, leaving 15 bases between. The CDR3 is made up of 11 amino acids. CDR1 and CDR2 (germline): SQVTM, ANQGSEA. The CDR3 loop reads CSPVVTGTQYF. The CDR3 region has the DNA TGCAGCCCCGTCGTTACCGGTACCCAGTACTTC.

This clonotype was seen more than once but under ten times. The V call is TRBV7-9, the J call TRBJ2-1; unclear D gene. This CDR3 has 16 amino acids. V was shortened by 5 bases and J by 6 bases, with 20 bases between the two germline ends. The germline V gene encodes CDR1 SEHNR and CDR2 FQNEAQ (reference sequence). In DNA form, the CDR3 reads TGTGCCAGCAGCCCCCCCGTTAGGAAATCGGGCAATGAGCAGTTCTTC. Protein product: CASSPPVRKSGNEQFF.

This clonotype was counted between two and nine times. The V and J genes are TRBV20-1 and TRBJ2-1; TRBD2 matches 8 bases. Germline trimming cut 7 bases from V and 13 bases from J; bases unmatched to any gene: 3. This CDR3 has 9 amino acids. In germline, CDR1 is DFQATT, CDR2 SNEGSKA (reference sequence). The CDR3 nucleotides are TGCAGTGTCGGGGGGGGTCAGTTCTTC. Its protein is CSVGGGQFF.

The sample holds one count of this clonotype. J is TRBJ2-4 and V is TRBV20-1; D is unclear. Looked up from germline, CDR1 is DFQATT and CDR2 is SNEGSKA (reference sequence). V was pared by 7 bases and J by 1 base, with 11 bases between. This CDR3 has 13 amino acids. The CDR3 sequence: CSGLSRAKNIQYF. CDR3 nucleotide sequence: TGCAGTGGGCTCAGTCGGGCCAAAAACATTCAGTACTTC.

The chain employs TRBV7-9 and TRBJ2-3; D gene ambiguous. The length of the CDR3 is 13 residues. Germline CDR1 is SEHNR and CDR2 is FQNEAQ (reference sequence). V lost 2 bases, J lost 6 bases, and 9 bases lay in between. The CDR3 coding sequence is TGTGCCAGCAGCTTACCCACCGGGGATACGCAGTATTTT. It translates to CASSLPTGDTQYF.

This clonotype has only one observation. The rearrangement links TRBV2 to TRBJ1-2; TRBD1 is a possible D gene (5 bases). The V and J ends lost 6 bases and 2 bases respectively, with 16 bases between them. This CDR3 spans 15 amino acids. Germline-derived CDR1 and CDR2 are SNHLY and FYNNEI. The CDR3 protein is CASRVDMAINYGYTF. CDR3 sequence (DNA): TGTGCCAGCAGGGTGGACATGGCAATCAACTATGGCTACACCTTC.

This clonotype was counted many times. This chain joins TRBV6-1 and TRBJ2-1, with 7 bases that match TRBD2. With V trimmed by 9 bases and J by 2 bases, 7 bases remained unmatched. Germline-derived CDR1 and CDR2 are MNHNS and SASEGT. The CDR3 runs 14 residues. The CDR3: CASGWDYPYNEQFF. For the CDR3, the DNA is TGTGCCAGTGGTTGGGACTACCCCTACAATGAGCAGTTCTTC.

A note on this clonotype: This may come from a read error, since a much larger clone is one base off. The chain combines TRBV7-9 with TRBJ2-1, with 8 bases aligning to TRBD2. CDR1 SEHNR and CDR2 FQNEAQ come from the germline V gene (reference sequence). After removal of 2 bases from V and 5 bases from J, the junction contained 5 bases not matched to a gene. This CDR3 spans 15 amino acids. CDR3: CASSLRRGAHNEQFF. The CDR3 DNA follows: TGTGCCAGCAGCTTAAGGCGGGGGGCCCACAATGAGCAGTTCTTC.

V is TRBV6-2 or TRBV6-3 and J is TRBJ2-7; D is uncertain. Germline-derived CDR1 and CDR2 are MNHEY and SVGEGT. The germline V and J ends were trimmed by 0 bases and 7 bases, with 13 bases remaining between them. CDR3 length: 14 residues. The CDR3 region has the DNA TGTGCCAGCAGTTACTCGATTTCAGGCTGGGAGCAGTACTTC. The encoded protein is CASSYSISGWEQYF.

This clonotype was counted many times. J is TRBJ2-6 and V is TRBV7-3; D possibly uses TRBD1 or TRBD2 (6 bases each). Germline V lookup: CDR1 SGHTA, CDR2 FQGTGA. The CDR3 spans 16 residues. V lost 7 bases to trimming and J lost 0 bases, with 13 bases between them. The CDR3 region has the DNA TGTGCCAGCAAGGAGGGGGTCTCCTCTGGGGCCAACGTCCTGACTTTC. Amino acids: CASKEGVSSGANVLTF.

The CDR3: CASSARDRTPYGYTF. The CDR3 nucleotides read TGTGCCAGCAGCGCCCGGGACAGGACTCCCTATGGCTACACCTTC. J is TRBJ1-2 and V is TRBV7-2; TRBD1 aligns across 8 bases. V gave up 5 bases and J gave up 4 bases; unmatched junction bases: 9. The length of the CDR3 is 15 residues. Germline V gene sequence: CDR1 SGHTA, CDR2 FQGNSA.

The CDR3 here is CASSQSRYSNTGELFF. In DNA form, the CDR3 reads TGCGCCAGCAGCCAAAGTCGTTACAGTAACACCGGGGAGCTGTTTTTT. The chain recombines TRBV4-3 with TRBJ2-2; D remains ambiguous. Per the germline V gene, CDR1 is LGHNA and CDR2 is YSLEER. This CDR3 comprises 16 residues. V gave up 2 bases and J gave up 2 bases, with 12 bases separating them.

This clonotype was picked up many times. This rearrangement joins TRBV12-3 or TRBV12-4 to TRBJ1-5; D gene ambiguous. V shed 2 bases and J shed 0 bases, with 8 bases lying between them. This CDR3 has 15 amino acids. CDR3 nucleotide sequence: TGTGCCAGCAGTTTACAGGTACTTAGCAATCAGCCCCAGCATTTT. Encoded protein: CASSLQVLSNQPQHF.

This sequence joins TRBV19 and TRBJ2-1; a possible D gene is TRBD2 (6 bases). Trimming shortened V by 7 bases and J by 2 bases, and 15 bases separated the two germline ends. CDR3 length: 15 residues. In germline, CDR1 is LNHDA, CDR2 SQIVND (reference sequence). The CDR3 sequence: CASTQTGEAYNEQFF. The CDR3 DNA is TGTGCCAGTACTCAAACGGGAGAGGCCTACAATGAGCAGTTCTTC.

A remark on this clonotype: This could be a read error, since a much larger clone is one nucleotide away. The CDR3 loop is CASSIGLAGDETRYF. CDR3 coding DNA: TGTGCCAGCAGCATCGGACTAGCGGGGGACGAGACCCGGTACTTC. J is TRBJ2-5 and V is TRBV7-9; 13 bases agree with TRBD2. Germline V gene lookup returns CDR1 SEHNR and CDR2 FQNEAQ (reference sequence). The CDR3 has 15 residues.

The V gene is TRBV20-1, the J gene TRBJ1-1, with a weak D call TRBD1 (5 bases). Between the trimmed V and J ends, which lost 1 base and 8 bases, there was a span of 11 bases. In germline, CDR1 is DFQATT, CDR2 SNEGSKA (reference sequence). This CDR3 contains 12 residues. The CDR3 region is CSARGGGKEAFF. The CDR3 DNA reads TGCAGTGCTAGAGGGGGGGGGAAAGAAGCTTTCTTT.

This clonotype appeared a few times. Here the CDR3 DNA reads TGCGCCAGCAGCCCGATGCGTGAACTAGCGGGGGGTCCCTACAATGAGCAGTTCTTC. Amino acids: CASSPMRELAGGPYNEQFF. The gene calls are TRBV5-1 and TRBJ2-1; 12 bases are shared with TRBD2. The V segment lost 4 bases and the J segment 2 bases; nucleotides outside the gene matches: 13. The CDR3 covers 19 residues. Germline CDR1 SGHRS, CDR2 YFSETQ. Full variable domain (rest looked up from reference TRBV5-1 and TRBJ2-1): KAGVTQTPRYLIKTRGQQVTLSCSPISGHRSVSWYQQTPGQGLQFLFEYFSETQRNKGNFPGRFSGRQFSNSRSEMNVSTLELGDSALYLCASSPMRELAGGPYNEQFFGPGTRLTVL.

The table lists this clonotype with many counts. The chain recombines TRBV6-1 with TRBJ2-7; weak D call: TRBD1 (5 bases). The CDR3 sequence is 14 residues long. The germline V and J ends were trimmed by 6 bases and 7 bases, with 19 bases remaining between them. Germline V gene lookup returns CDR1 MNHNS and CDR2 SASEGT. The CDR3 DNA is TGTGCCAGCAGCCCGTATCAGGGCCATCGGGAGCAGTACTTC. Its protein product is CASSPYQGHREQYF.